A single sample is the source of the 7 T cell receptor beta chains below, sequenced in a study of low-dose radiotherapy and immunotherapy resistance in tumors. Stated time point: after trial treatment. Treatment meaning: LDRT plus nivolumab, ipilimumab, low-dose cyclophosphamide and aspirin (RACIN trial). Gene-specific TRAV and TRBV primers were used for first-strand cDNA, covering alpha and beta chains. Over about 18 PCR cycles, TCRs were amplified from a constant-region primer and V-primer adapter. One entry per CDR3 protein, called by TCRdb with MiXCR from the reads. Among around 60,000 distinct CDR3 sequences, approximately 22% were seen once, and the ten largest hold 6.5% to 7%. Sequencing used PBMCs, obtained after low-dose radiotherapy plus immunotherapy. All receptors derive from a male donor with prostate cancer.

In its sample, this clonotype was seen many times. The chain joins TRBV30 to TRBJ1-2; the match to TRBD1 covers 8 bases. The V and J ends lost 4 bases and 5 bases, in that order; junction bases with no gene match: 6. Germline assignment: CDR1 GTSNPN and CDR2 SVGIG (reference sequence). The CDR3 runs to 13 residues. The DNA for the CDR3 is TGTGCCTGGATGCCGACAGGGGCGTATGGCTACACCTTC. It specifies CAWMPTGAYGYTF.

The genes are TRBV10-1 and TRBJ2-1; maybe TRBD1 (5 bases). The germline gives CDR1 WNHNN, CDR2 SYGVQD (reference sequence). This CDR3 has 15 amino acids. With 5 bases removed from V and 5 bases from J, the gap between germline ends came to 16 bases. The CDR3 sequence is CASSYRTPSNNEQFF. The CDR3 DNA sequence: TGCGCCAGCAGTTACAGGACGCCGAGCAACAATGAGCAGTTCTTC.

This clonotype has at least ten counts. The chain combines TRBV30 with TRBJ2-7; 7 bases line up with TRBD1. V shed 2 bases, J shed 0 bases, and the junction held 7 bases outside the gene matches. The V gene's germline CDR1 is GTSNPN and CDR2 SVGIG (reference sequence). The CDR3 runs 15 residues. CDR3 DNA: TGTGCCTGGAGTAAAGGGACAGTTCCCTCCTACGAGCAGTACTTC. Residues: CAWSKGTVPSYEQYF.

Points on this clonotype: A far larger clone is one base from this, pointing to a likely read error. The CDR3 region is CASSTQGHGYTF. In nucleotides, the CDR3 is TGTGCCAGCAGCACGCAGGGGCATGGCTACACCTTC. This chain connects TRBV7-6 to TRBJ1-2; the D gene is possibly TRBD1 (6 bases). The CDR3 spans 12 residues. The V gene lost 5 bases and the J gene lost 6 bases, with 10 bases spanning the gap. CDR1 and CDR2 (germline): SGHVS, FNYEAQ.

In its sample, this clonotype was seen many times. The rearrangement joins TRBV23-1 to TRBJ2-1; possibly TRBD2 for D (5 bases). TRBV23-1 counts as an open reading frame of uncertain function. Trimming took 2 bases from V and 5 from J, leaving 22 bases between them. This CDR3 region has 18 residues. The CDR3 reads CASSQTLHTERGNNEQFF. The CDR3 coding sequence is TGCGCCAGCAGTCAAACCCTCCACACCGAGCGAGGGAACAATGAGCAGTTCTTC.

V usage is TRBV7-8 and J usage is TRBJ2-7; 7 nucleotides match TRBD2. The CDR3 is 14 amino acids. V was clipped by 0 bases and J by 4 bases; unmatched bases: 3. Looked up from germline, CDR1 is SGHVS and CDR2 is FQNEAQ. CDR3 coding DNA: TGTGCCAGCAGCTTAGCGGGAGGGCGTTACGAGCAGTACTTC. This sequence encodes CASSLAGGRYEQYF.

This clonotype has ten or more counts. The rearrangement uses TRBV2 and TRBJ2-7; 9 positions agree with TRBD2. Trimming took 6 bases from V and 5 from J; bases not matched to a gene: 5. CDR1 is SNHLY and CDR2 is FYNNEI in the germline V gene. The CDR3 covers 13 residues. DNA for the CDR3: TGTGCCAGCAGCCCTAGCGGGACCAACGAGCAGTACTTC. Protein sequence: CASSPSGTNEQYF.